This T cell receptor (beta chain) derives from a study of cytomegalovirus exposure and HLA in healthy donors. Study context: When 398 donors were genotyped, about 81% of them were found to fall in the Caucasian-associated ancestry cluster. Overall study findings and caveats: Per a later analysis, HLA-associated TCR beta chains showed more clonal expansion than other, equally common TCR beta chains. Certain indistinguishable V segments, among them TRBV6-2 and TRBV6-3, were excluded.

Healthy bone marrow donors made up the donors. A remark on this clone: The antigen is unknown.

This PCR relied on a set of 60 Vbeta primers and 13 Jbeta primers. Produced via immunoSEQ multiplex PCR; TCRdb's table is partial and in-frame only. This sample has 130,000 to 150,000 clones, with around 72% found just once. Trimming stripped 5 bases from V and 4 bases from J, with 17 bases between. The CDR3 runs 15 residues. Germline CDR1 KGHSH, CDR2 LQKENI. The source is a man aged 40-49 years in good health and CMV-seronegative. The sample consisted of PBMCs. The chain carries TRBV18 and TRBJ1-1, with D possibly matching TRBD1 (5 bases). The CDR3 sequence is CASSAFIGQGTEAFF. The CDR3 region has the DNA TGTGCCAGCTCAGCATTTATAGGGCAGGGCACTGAAGCTTTCTTT.